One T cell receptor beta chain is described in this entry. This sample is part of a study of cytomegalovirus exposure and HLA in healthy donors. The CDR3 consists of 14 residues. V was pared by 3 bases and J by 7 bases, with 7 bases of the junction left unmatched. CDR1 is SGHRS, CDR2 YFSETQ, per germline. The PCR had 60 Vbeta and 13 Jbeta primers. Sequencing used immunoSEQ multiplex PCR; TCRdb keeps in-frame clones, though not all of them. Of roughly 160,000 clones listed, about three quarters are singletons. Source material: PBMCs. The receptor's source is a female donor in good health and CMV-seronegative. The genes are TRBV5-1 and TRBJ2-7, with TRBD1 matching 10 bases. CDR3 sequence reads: CASSSGTGASEQYF. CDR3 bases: TGCGCCAGCAGCTCCGGGACAGGGGCCTCGGAGCAGTACTTC.